A single sample gave rise to the 32 T cell receptor beta chains below, sequenced in a study of response to subunit inactivated influenza vaccine. A single record per CDR3 protein comes from TCRdb applying MiXCR to the RT-PCR reads. This table holds approximately 200,000 distinct CDR3 sequences, over 13% found once. The sample here was CD8+ T cells sorted from PBMCs, taken 5 days after vaccination. The receptor set was obtained from a man over 45 who received an inactivated influenza vaccine.

In this sample, this clonotype turned up a few times. This rearrangement joins TRBV2 to TRBJ2-7; D may be TRBD1 (5 bases). Germline-derived CDR1 and CDR2 are SNHLY and FYNNEI. The CDR3 extends over 12 amino acids. V was pared by 3 bases and J by 4 bases, with 7 bases between. The CDR3 DNA is TGTGCCAGCAGTGAGGGGCGATACGAGCAGTACTTC. This codes for CASSEGRYEQYF.

In its sample, this clonotype was seen a few times. The chain employs TRBV7-9 and TRBJ2-3; D gene ambiguous. CDR3 length: 12 amino acids. The germline V gene has CDR1 SEHNR and CDR2 FQNEAQ (reference sequence). With 5 bases removed from V and 6 bases from J, the gap between germline ends came to 9 bases. The CDR3 region is CASSPSMDTQYF. For the CDR3, the DNA is TGTGCCAGCAGCCCCTCTATGGATACGCAGTATTTT.

The chain joins TRBV7-6 to TRBJ2-1; 7 positions match TRBD2. This CDR3 is built from 16 residues. The germline V gene has CDR1 SGHVS and CDR2 FNYEAQ. V trimming: 0 bases; J trimming: 2 bases; junction bases outside the gene matches: 4. For the CDR3, the DNA is TGTGCCAGCAGCTTAGCGGGCGGGAGTACCTACAATGAGCAGTTCTTC. The encoded protein is CASSLAGGSTYNEQFF.

This clonotype has more than one count but fewer than ten. The chain is built from TRBV28 and TRBJ1-1; possibly TRBD1 for D (6 bases). Germline V lookup: CDR1 MDHEN, CDR2 SYDVKM. The V and J ends lost 0 bases and 2 bases respectively, with 13 bases between them. This CDR3 has 16 residues. DNA for the CDR3: TGTGCCAGCAGTTTATGGGGGGCGCGGGTAAACACTGAAGCTTTCTTT. It specifies CASSLWGARVNTEAFF.

The chain has TRBV20-1 and TRBJ2-2, with TRBD2 identical over 14 bases. Trimming cost V 0 bases and J 2 bases; bases outside gene matches: 5. Germline CDR1 is DFQATT and CDR2 is SNEGSKA (reference sequence). The CDR3 totals 18 residues. CDR3 DNA: TGCAGTGCTAGAGATAGGACTAGCGGGAGGACCAACACCGGGGAGCTGTTTTTT. Protein sequence: CSARDRTSGRTNTGELFF.

This clonotype was seen more than once but under ten times. The genes are TRBV4-3 and TRBJ2-1; 9 nucleotides line up with TRBD1. The CDR3 is 15 residues long. V shed 6 bases, J shed 7 bases, and the junction held 10 bases outside the gene matches. Germline assignment: CDR1 LGHNA and CDR2 YSLEER. CDR3 in amino acids: CASRPGQGILNEQFF. The CDR3 bases are TGCGCCAGCAGACCGGGACAGGGAATATTGAATGAGCAGTTCTTC.

This clonotype appeared once. This sequence joins TRBV7-9 and TRBJ2-1, with TRBD2 matching over 11 bases. This CDR3 is built from 16 residues. Unmatched junction bases numbered 11, after V lost 5 bases and J lost 8 bases. Germline values: CDR1 SEHNR, CDR2 FQNEAQ (reference sequence). The CDR3 here is CASSTNSGRALYEQFF. The CDR3 DNA is TGTGCCAGCAGCACCAATAGCGGGAGGGCCCTCTATGAGCAGTTCTTC.

CDR3 coding DNA: TGTGCCAGCAGCTCTTCCTCTAGCGGGAGCTCCTACAATGAGCAGTTCTTC. Amino acid sequence: CASSSSSSGSSYNEQFF. This chain links TRBV7-9 with TRBJ2-1, with 10 bases that match TRBD2. Germline-derived CDR1 and CDR2 are SEHNR and FQNEAQ (reference sequence). The CDR3 contains 17 residues. Trimming took 4 bases from V and 0 from J; bases not matched to a gene: 6.

In its sample, this clonotype ranks as medium-sized. The chain couples TRBV10-3 to TRBJ2-2; 8 positions match TRBD1. V dropped 0 bases and J dropped 4; count of bases not matched to a gene: 10. Germline V CDR1 and CDR2: ENHRY, SYGVKD. There are 18 residues in the CDR3. The CDR3 region is CAISESGDRRPSTGELFF. The DNA for the CDR3 is TGTGCCATCAGTGAGTCTGGGGACAGGAGACCGTCCACCGGGGAGCTGTTTTTT.

Many counts were recorded for this clonotype. J is TRBJ2-2 and V is TRBV29-1; no clear D gene. The CDR3 contains 14 residues. Germline V gene data show CDR1 as SQVTM and CDR2 as ANQGSEA. The V end was cut by 7 bases, the J end by 4 bases, with 16 bases between. In DNA form, the CDR3 reads TGCAGCGCTGAGAGGCAGTCGAGCACCGGGGAGCTGTTTTTT. Its translation is CSAERQSSTGELFF.

The chain joins TRBV7-8 to TRBJ2-7; 9 bases map to TRBD1. This CDR3 contains 15 residues. Germline loops: CDR1 SGHVS, CDR2 FQNEAQ. The V and J ends lost 5 bases and 5 bases, in that order; junction bases with no gene match: 10. In DNA form, the CDR3 reads TGTGCCAGCAGCCCATATTGGACAGGGGTCCACGAGCAGTACTTC. Translating gives CASSPYWTGVHEQYF.

V is TRBV4-1 and J is TRBJ2-7; the D is unclear. Germline assignment: CDR1 MGHRA and CDR2 YSYEKL. Trimming removed 4 bases from V and 2 bases from J, with 18 bases in between. There are 16 residues in the CDR3. DNA for the CDR3: TGCGCCAGCAGCCCAGGCCGGGCAGTGAATACCTACGAGCAGTACTTC. This sequence encodes CASSPGRAVNTYEQYF.

This clonotype has just a few counts. The chain combines TRBV4-3 with TRBJ2-7; TRBD1 is a possible D gene (6 bases). The CDR3 runs 15 residues. Trimming stripped 0 bases from V and 4 bases from J, with 13 bases between. The V gene's germline CDR1 is LGHNA and CDR2 YSLEER. CDR3 amino acids: CASSQDSLGHYEQYF. The CDR3 nucleotides read TGCGCCAGCAGCCAAGATTCCCTGGGACATTACGAGCAGTACTTC.

This clonotype appeared a few times. For the CDR3, the DNA is TGCGCCAGCAGCCAAGAAGGGCTGGGAATGACCGGGGAGCTGTTTTTT. Amino acid sequence: CASSQEGLGMTGELFF. The J gene is TRBJ2-2, the V gene TRBV4-3, with D hard to call. Trimming took off 0 bases at V and 5 bases at J, with 13 bases between the two ends. Germline V gives CDR1 LGHNA, CDR2 YSLEER. The CDR3 covers 16 residues.

The chain links TRBV20-1 to TRBJ2-7, with D possibly TRBD2 on 5 matching bases. V was pared by 3 bases and J by 3 bases, with 12 bases between. This CDR3 has 13 amino acids. Germline V gives CDR1 DFQATT, CDR2 SNEGSKA (reference sequence). The CDR3 DNA reads as TGCAGTGCTAGGGGCTCAGCGGACTACGAGCAGTACTTC. It yields the protein CSARGSADYEQYF.

This clonotype was recorded many times. The V gene is TRBV15, the J gene TRBJ2-1, with 14 bases lining up with TRBD2. The V gene end was trimmed by 4 bases and the J gene end by 13 bases; junction bases not matched to a gene: 15. Germline lookup yields CDR1 LNHNV and CDR2 YYDKDF (reference sequence). This CDR3 spans 17 amino acids. The CDR3 nucleotides are TGTGCCACCAGCATCCCCTTCGTCGACGGACTAGCGGGGGGACAGTTCTTC. It codes for CATSIPFVDGLAGGQFF.

This clonotype turned up a few times. The CDR3 DNA reads as TGTGCCAGCAGTCCCCACACTAGCGCCTCACGCCACGAGCAGTACTTC. This codes for CASSPHTSASRHEQYF. The chain is built from TRBV28 and TRBJ2-7, with TRBD2 matching over 7 bases. The CDR3 length is 16 residues. The germline gives CDR1 MDHEN, CDR2 SYDVKM. V was pared by 5 bases and J by 5 bases, with 15 bases of the junction left unmatched.

In its sample, this clonotype was seen a few times. The rearrangement uses TRBV6-5 and TRBJ2-7; D not certain. In germline, CDR1 is MNHEY, CDR2 SVGAGI. The CDR3 is made up of 14 amino acids. V lost 0 bases to trimming and J lost 7 bases, with 13 bases between them. The CDR3 DNA reads as TGTGCCAGCAGTTACTCCGCGTCCGGCGGAGAGCAGTACTTC. Its translation: CASSYSASGGEQYF.

With regard to this clonotype: Germline is not matched at one junction end, which may reflect a read error. V gene TRBV12-3 or TRBV12-4 combines with J gene TRBJ2-5; 7 bases match TRBD1. This CDR3 contains 11 residues. The CDR3 here is CASSLGTVRDF. The DNA for the CDR3 is TGTGCCAGCAGTCTCGGGACAGTAAGGGACTTC.

This rearrangement joins TRBV3-1 to TRBJ2-7; the D gene is possibly TRBD2 (6 bases). V lost 8 bases and J lost 0, with 11 bases in between. The V gene's germline CDR1 is LGHDT and CDR2 YNNKEL (reference sequence). CDR3 length: 13 residues. The CDR3 sequence: CASRGADSYEQYF. The CDR3 nucleotides are TGTGCCAGCCGCGGGGCGGACTCCTACGAGCAGTACTTC.

This clonotype showed up just a few times. The chain employs TRBV4-1 and TRBJ2-2; 7 nucleotides line up with TRBD1. Germline trimming cut 4 bases from V and 7 bases from J; bases unmatched to any gene: 9. The V gene's germline CDR1 is MGHRA and CDR2 YSYEKL. The CDR3 is made up of 15 amino acids. The CDR3 DNA follows: TGCGCCAGCAGCCCAGACAGGGTATTGGGCGGGGAGCTGTTTTTT. Translated, it gives CASSPDRVLGGELFF.

This clonotype has a handful of counts. The V call is TRBV4-3, the J call TRBJ1-2; D gene uncertain. The germline V gene encodes CDR1 LGHNA and CDR2 YSLEER. The CDR3 length is 16 residues. V was clipped by 0 bases and J by 4 bases, with 15 bases between them. CDR3: CASSQDRSWNFYGYTF. Written as DNA, the CDR3 is TGCGCCAGCAGCCAAGATAGATCATGGAATTTCTATGGCTACACCTTC.

The sample holds a few counts of this clonotype. The chain links TRBV6-5 to TRBJ2-2; either TRBD1 or TRBD2 may supply D (5 bases each). The germline CDR1 and CDR2 sequences are MNHEY and SVGAGI. CDR3 length: 15 amino acids. V shed 2 bases and J shed 4 bases, with 11 bases lying between them. CDR3 nucleotides: TGTGCCAGCAGTTACGGGACCGATTTCACCGGGGAGCTGTTTTTT. Residues: CASSYGTDFTGELFF.

This clonotype has more than one count but fewer than ten. This sequence joins TRBV13 and TRBJ2-5, with unresolved D. Deletions cut 5 bases from V and 5 bases from J, with 6 bases between. Germline values: CDR1 PRHDT, CDR2 FYEKMQ (reference sequence). The length of the CDR3 is 11 residues. CDR3: CASSLKETQYF. For the CDR3, the DNA is TGTGCCAGCAGCCTTAAGGAGACCCAGTACTTC.

This clonotype turned up a few times. V usage is TRBV28 and J usage is TRBJ1-1; weak D call: TRBD1 (6 bases). V was pared by 3 bases and J by 1 base, with 12 bases between. This CDR3 spans 15 amino acids. Germline CDR1 reads MDHEN; CDR2 reads SYDVKM. This chain's CDR3 is CASSFPGTSNTEAFF. CDR3 DNA sequence: TGTGCCAGCAGTTTCCCTGGGACATCGAACACTGAAGCTTTCTTT.

The table lists this clonotype with many counts. V and J are TRBV12-3 or TRBV12-4 and TRBJ1-6; 10 bases agree with TRBD1. V was clipped by 5 bases and J by 6 bases; unmatched bases: 7. There are 16 residues in the CDR3. Here the CDR3 reads CASSIRDRGSNSPLHF. For the CDR3, the DNA is TGTGCCAGCAGTATAAGGGACAGGGGATCTAATTCACCCCTCCACTTT.

This clonotype was detected only once. This chain connects TRBV6-5 to TRBJ1-1, with 9 bases identical to TRBD1. The V and J ends lost 2 bases and 3 bases, in that order; junction bases with no gene match: 4. Germline V gives CDR1 MNHEY, CDR2 SVGAGI. The CDR3 loop spans 15 amino acids. The DNA of the CDR3 is TGTGCCAGCAGTTACACAGGACAGGGGCACACTGAAGCTTTCTTT. It codes for CASSYTGQGHTEAFF.

This clonotype was seen more than once but under ten times. This chain uses TRBV6-2 or TRBV6-3 with TRBJ2-2, with a weak D call TRBD2 (6 bases). The CDR3 is 11 residues long. V lost 0 bases and J lost 14, with 7 bases in between. CDR1 is MNHEY, CDR2 SVGEGT, per germline. CDR3 in amino acids: CASSYSGGLFF. DNA for the CDR3: TGTGCCAGCAGTTACTCGGGGGGTCTGTTTTTT.

The J gene is TRBJ2-1, the V gene TRBV19, with 10 bases that match TRBD2. Trimming at V came to 3 bases and at J to 4 bases, leaving 3 bases not matched to a gene. Germline CDR1 LNHDA, CDR2 SQIVND (reference sequence). The CDR3 spans 15 residues. This CDR3 is CASSIEGLAYNEQFF. As DNA, the CDR3 is TGTGCCAGTAGTATTGAGGGACTAGCGTACAATGAGCAGTTCTTC.

This clonotype turned up a few times. The chain has TRBV5-1 and TRBJ2-3, with 11 bases that match TRBD2. CDR1 is SGHRS, CDR2 YFSETQ, per germline. The CDR3 totals 15 residues. The trim removed 2 bases at V and 6 bases at J, leaving 5 bases unmatched. The CDR3 DNA reads as TGCGCCAGCAGCTTACTAGCGGGAGAAGGCGATACGCAGTATTTT. This translates into CASSLLAGEGDTQYF.

The chain uses TRBV6-1 and TRBJ2-7; D gene uncertain. The CDR3 consists of 13 residues. V was pared by 3 bases and J by 2 bases, with 8 bases between. CDR1 MNHNS and CDR2 SASEGT come from the germline V gene. The CDR3 here is CASSEILAYEQYF. DNA of the CDR3: TGTGCCAGCAGTGAGATTTTGGCCTACGAGCAGTACTTC.

This clonotype turned up a few times. The chain recombines TRBV6-5 with TRBJ2-3, with TRBD2 matching 11 bases. Germline-derived CDR1 and CDR2 are MNHEY and SVGAGI. This CDR3 contains 18 residues. The trim removed 4 bases at V and 1 base at J, leaving 10 bases unmatched. Here the CDR3 reads CASSSPLLAGEGTDTQYF. The DNA for the CDR3 is TGTGCCAGCAGTTCTCCTCTACTAGCGGGAGAAGGCACAGATACGCAGTATTTT.